A single sample is the source of the 15 T cell receptor beta chains below, sequenced in a study of technical replicates of blood from a handful of donors. Clones were read by immunoSEQ multiplex PCR, and TCRdb kept only the in-frame ones, dropping some. This table holds around 70,000 clones, 95% to 97% found once. The sample comprised T cells isolated from PBMCs. The receptor source for this set is a human donor in good health.

V and J are TRBV5-1 and TRBJ1-2; D gene ambiguous. Deletions cut 1 base from V and 5 bases from J, with 15 bases between. The length of the CDR3 is 15 residues. Germline CDR1 and CDR2: SGHRS and YFSETQ. CDR3: CASSLLEGTEYGYTF. DNA for the CDR3: TGCGCCAGCAGCTTGCTCGAGGGAACAGAGTATGGCTACACCTTC.

The chain employs TRBV6-5 and TRBJ2-7; 8 positions match TRBD1. The ends lost 5 bases at V and 4 bases at J; junction bases unmatched: 10. The CDR3 loop spans 15 amino acids. CDR1 MNHEY and CDR2 SVGAGI come from the germline V gene. The CDR3 nucleotides are TGTGCCAGCAGTACCCCGATGACAGGGGCGTACGAGCAGTACTTC. This gives the protein CASSTPMTGAYEQYF.

This clone was observed a single time. This chain joins TRBV5-1 and TRBJ2-7; TRBD2 matches 7 bases. Per the germline V gene, CDR1 is SGHRS and CDR2 is YFSETQ. The CDR3 contains 16 residues. Trimming took 6 bases from V and 3 from J; bases not matched to a gene: 15. The CDR3 sequence: CASTPSLSGGIYEQYF. The CDR3 DNA follows: TGCGCCAGCACCCCATCGTTATCGGGAGGTATCTACGAGCAGTACTTC.

The V and J genes are TRBV6-6 and TRBJ1-1; the D is unclear. Between the trimmed V and J ends, which lost 3 bases and 1 base, there was a span of 6 bases. CDR1 is MNHNY and CDR2 is SVGAGI in the germline V gene (reference sequence). This CDR3 has 13 residues. CDR3 residues: CASSYGGNTEAFF. In nucleotides, the CDR3 is TGTGCCAGCAGTTATGGCGGGAACACTGAAGCTTTCTTT.

Note on this clone: Other nucleotide sequences from this sample produce the same CDR3. This chain uses TRBV5-1 with TRBJ2-7; D not certain. The V gene's germline CDR1 is SGHRS and CDR2 YFSETQ. The germline V and J ends were trimmed by 0 bases and 3 bases, with 4 bases remaining between them. The CDR3 has 12 amino acids. CDR3 residues: CASSLGGYEQYF. The CDR3 region has the DNA TGCGCCAGCAGCTTGGGCGGCTACGAGCAGTACTTC.

This clone was detected once. The J gene is TRBJ2-1, the V gene TRBV10-2; TRBD2 agrees at 13 bases. Germline loops: CDR1 WSHSY, CDR2 SAAADI. This CDR3 region has 15 residues. V trimming: 0 bases; J trimming: 11 bases; junction bases outside the gene matches: 4. The CDR3 DNA reads TGCGCCAGCAGTGAGTCCCCGGGACTAGCGGGAAAGCAGTTCTTC. Protein: CASSESPGLAGKQFF.

The chain is built from TRBV2 and TRBJ2-4; possibly TRBD2 for D (6 bases). Germline-derived CDR1 and CDR2 are SNHLY and FYNNEI. The V end was cut by 5 bases, the J end by 0 bases, with 11 bases between. The CDR3 is 15 residues long. The CDR3, as DNA: TGTGCCAGCAGTCTTAGCGGAATAGCCAAAAACATTCAGTACTTC. Its protein product is CASSLSGIAKNIQYF. Filled out from reference TRBV2 and TRBJ2-4, the complete variable domain reads EPEVTQTPSHQVTQMGQEVILRCVPISNHLYFYWYRQILGQKVEFLVSFYNNEISEKSEIFDDQFSVERPDGSNFTLKIRSTKLEDSAMYFCASSLSGIAKNIQYFGAGTRLSVL.

The V gene is TRBV7-3, the J gene TRBJ2-1; 10 bases line up with TRBD2. V lost 2 bases to trimming and J lost 6 bases; unmatched junction nucleotides: 4. CDR1 is SGHTA, CDR2 FQGTGA, per germline. The CDR3 contains 15 residues. In DNA, the CDR3 is TGTGCCAGCAGCTTAGGGACTAGCGTCTCCAATGAGCAGTTCTTC. Its translation is CASSLGTSVSNEQFF.

The CDR3 protein is CASSPRLVNGNEQFF. The CDR3 DNA is TGTGCCAGCAGCCCTAGACTAGTAAATGGCAATGAGCAGTTCTTC. The V call is TRBV7-9, the J call TRBJ2-1, with a tentative D call TRBD2 (6 bases). This CDR3 spans 15 amino acids. Germline loops: CDR1 SEHNR, CDR2 FQNEAQ (reference sequence). V shed 5 bases and J shed 6 bases, with 17 bases lying between them.

The chain combines TRBV27 with TRBJ2-1, with D tentatively TRBD1 (6 bases). Germline-derived CDR1 and CDR2 are MNHEY and SMNVEV (reference sequence). CDR3 length: 14 amino acids. V lost 2 bases and J lost 8, with 13 bases in between. The CDR3 bases are TGTGCCAGCAGTTTAGTACAGGGTTTCTATGAGCAGTTCTTC. It encodes CASSLVQGFYEQFF.

V gene TRBV5-6 combines with J gene TRBJ2-5; D is undetermined. Germline values: CDR1 SGHDT, CDR2 YYEEEE. The CDR3 has 14 amino acids. V gave up 4 bases and J gave up 2 bases, with 12 bases separating them. The CDR3 DNA sequence: TGTGCCAGCAGCCTTCTATCCCCGCAAGAGACCCAGTACTTC. As protein: CASSLLSPQETQYF.

The rearrangement links TRBV27 to TRBJ1-1; D unclear. The CDR3 runs 13 residues. Trimming took 4 bases from V and 8 from J, leaving 14 bases between them. CDR1 is MNHEY, CDR2 SMNVEV, per germline (reference sequence). The CDR3 loop is CASSSFGQTEAFF. CDR3 nucleotides: TGTGCCAGCAGTTCCTTTGGGCAGACGGAAGCTTTCTTT.

This chain uses TRBV6-5 with TRBJ1-4; 7 nucleotides match TRBD1. The ends lost 4 bases at V and 8 bases at J; junction bases unmatched: 13. The CDR3 has 16 amino acids. Germline CDR1 reads MNHEY; CDR2 reads SVGAGI. The CDR3, as DNA: TGTGCCAGCAGTTTTCCCAGGGGGGACCCCCGCGAAAAACTGTTTTTT. Its protein is CASSFPRGDPREKLFF.

The chain links TRBV6-1 to TRBJ1-5; TRBD1 matches at 7 bases. Trimming removed 6 bases from V and 3 bases from J; junction bases left unmatched: 5. Germline V gene sequence: CDR1 MNHNS, CDR2 SASEGT. The CDR3 extends over 14 amino acids. The CDR3 region is CASRRDSPNQPQHF. The CDR3 DNA reads as TGTGCCAGCAGGAGGGACAGCCCCAATCAGCCCCAGCATTTT.

This clone is a singleton in its sample. J is TRBJ1-3 and V is TRBV11-3; D unclear. CDR3 length: 15 amino acids. Germline V gives CDR1 SGHNT, CDR2 YENEEA. V shed 1 base and J shed 0 bases, with 7 bases lying between them. In nucleotides, the CDR3 is TGTGCCAGCAGCTTAGCCCCGGTCTCTGGAAACACCATATATTTT. This translates into CASSLAPVSGNTIYF.